These 30 T cell receptor beta chains were all obtained from the same sample, sequenced in a study of T cell repertoires in cytomegalovirus infection. Via MiXCR, TCRdb re-called the reads, giving one row per CDR3 protein. The sample has about 310,000 distinct CDR3 sequences; approximately 25% are singletons. These receptors have no known antigen. The specimen was cultured PBMCs, collected from culture after CMV antigen stimulation. The receptor set was obtained from a human donor in good health (CMV status not recorded). Some clones in this sample may be carry-over from other donors' samples.

This clonotype turned up a few times. Germline and junction disagree at one end, which may indicate a read error. V gene TRBV12-3 or TRBV12-4 combines with J gene TRBJ1-2; D may be TRBD1 (5 bases). CDR3 size: 11 residues. CDR3 region: CASSLGPQGHF. CDR3 bases: TGTGCCAGCAGTTTAGGCCCTCAGGGCCACTTC.

The chain employs TRBV6-5 and TRBJ2-1; D gene uncertain. Trimming took 2 bases from V and 5 from J, leaving 7 bases between them. Germline CDR1 MNHEY, CDR2 SVGAGI. This CDR3 is built from 13 residues. Here the CDR3 DNA reads TGTGCCAGCAGTTACACTGATAACAATGAGCAGTTCTTC. Its translation is CASSYTDNNEQFF.

CDR3 nucleotides: TGCAGCGTTGAAGCTGGGAATGAGCAGTTCTTC. The encoded protein is CSVEAGNEQFF. The V gene is TRBV29-1, the J gene TRBJ2-1, with unresolved D. V was clipped by 1 base and J by 7 bases, with 5 bases between them. CDR1 and CDR2 (germline): SQVTM, ANQGSEA. The CDR3 is 11 residues long.

Only a few counts were recorded for this clonotype. The chain is built from TRBV11-2 and TRBJ2-7, with TRBD2 matching 8 bases. The CDR3 is 13 residues long. Losses at the gene ends were 1 base for V and 8 bases for J; bases not matched to a gene: 4. Germline loops: CDR1 SGHAT, CDR2 FQNNGV. CDR3 residues: CASSLAGGNQQYV. As DNA, the CDR3 is TGTGCCAGCAGCTTAGCGGGGGGGAATCAGCAGTACGTC.

This clonotype was counted between two and nine times. The J gene is TRBJ2-1, the V gene TRBV6-2 or TRBV6-3, with 10 positions matching TRBD2. CDR1 is MNHEY, CDR2 SVGEGT, per germline. The V and J ends lost 7 bases and 5 bases, in that order; junction bases with no gene match: 5. The length of the CDR3 is 14 residues. CDR3 sequence reads: CASKTSGKNNEQFF. In DNA, the CDR3 is TGTGCCAGCAAAACTAGCGGGAAAAACAATGAGCAGTTCTTC.

The genes are TRBV7-3 and TRBJ2-5; tentatively, D is TRBD1 (5 bases). Germline V gives CDR1 SGHTA, CDR2 FQGTGA. Trimming pared 10 bases from V and 5 bases from J, leaving 26 bases between. The length of the CDR3 is 16 residues. CDR3 sequence (DNA): TGTGCCACCTCAGGGTTCGAGACCCCAGGAGCGGAGACCCAGTACTTC. Residues: CATSGFETPGAETQYF. The whole variable domain, filled in from reference TRBV7-3 and TRBJ2-5, reads GAGVSQTPSNKVTEKGKYVELRCDPISGHTALYWYRQSLGQGPEFLIYFQGTGAADDSGLPNDRFFAVRPEGSVSTLKIQRTERGDSAVYLCATSGFETPGAETQYFGPGTRLLVL.

This clonotype was seen a handful of times. The chain recombines TRBV13 with TRBJ2-7; 11 bases map to TRBD2. This CDR3 is built from 16 residues. Germline values: CDR1 PRHDT, CDR2 FYEKMQ (reference sequence). V shed 3 bases, J shed 6 bases, and the junction held 10 bases outside the gene matches. DNA for the CDR3: TGTGCCAGCAGCTTCTCGACTCCGGGACTAGCGGTCGAGCAGTACGTC. This codes for CASSFSTPGLAVEQYV.

This clonotype appeared a few times. The gene calls are TRBV30 and TRBJ2-2; 9 nucleotides line up with TRBD1. Germline CDR1 reads GTSNPN; CDR2 reads SVGIG (reference sequence). The V and J ends lost 3 bases and 6 bases, in that order; junction bases with no gene match: 8. The CDR3 is 15 amino acids. CDR3 protein: CAWRFVGQGSGELFF. CDR3 bases: TGTGCCTGGAGATTCGTGGGACAGGGATCCGGGGAGCTGTTTTTT. Variable domain in full (rest from reference TRBV30 and TRBJ2-2): SQTIHQWPATLVQPVGSPLSLECTVEGTSNPNLYWYRQAAGRGLQLLFYSVGIGQISSEVPQNLSASRPQDRQFILSSKKLLLSDSGFYLCAWRFVGQGSGELFFGEGSRLTVL.

The sample holds a few counts of this clonotype. One end of the junction varies from germline; a read error may be responsible. The chain joins TRBV12-3 or TRBV12-4 to TRBJ1-1; tentative D call: TRBD1 (5 bases). The CDR3 length is 15 residues. CDR3: CASSLWDLLKTEAFF. CDR3 coding DNA: TGTGCCAGCAGTTTATGGGACCTCCTGAAAACTGAAGCTTTCTTT.

This clonotype was counted a few times. The chain recombines TRBV6-5 with TRBJ1-1; TRBD1 matches 8 bases. The CDR3 extends over 15 amino acids. The trim removed 5 bases at V and 5 bases at J, leaving 10 bases unmatched. Germline values: CDR1 MNHEY, CDR2 SVGAGI. The CDR3 sequence: CASSRPTGVKTEAFF. DNA for the CDR3: TGTGCCAGCAGTCGACCGACAGGGGTAAAAACTGAAGCTTTCTTT.

Only one count was recorded for this clonotype. V gene TRBV3-1 combines with J gene TRBJ2-2; D perhaps matches TRBD2 (6 bases). Germline V gene data show CDR1 as LGHDT and CDR2 as YNNKEL (reference sequence). Deletions cut 2 bases from V and 1 base from J, with 11 bases between. This CDR3 spans 16 amino acids. CDR3: CASSQNGTQNTGELFF. The CDR3, as DNA: TGTGCCAGCAGCCAAAACGGGACTCAGAACACCGGGGAGCTGTTTTTT.

The chain couples TRBV12-3 or TRBV12-4 to TRBJ2-5; D is possibly TRBD2 (7 bases). Trimming removed 4 bases from V and 4 bases from J, with 16 bases in between. The CDR3 runs 15 residues. CDR3 sequence (DNA): TGTGCCAGCAGTTCGACCCTCGGGGGGCGAGAGACCCAGTACTTC. It translates to CASSSTLGGRETQYF.

The V call is TRBV7-9, the J call TRBJ1-3; 7 positions agree with TRBD1. Germline assignment: CDR1 SEHNR and CDR2 FQNEAQ (reference sequence). The CDR3 extends over 15 amino acids. With 5 bases clipped from V and 3 bases from J, the junction kept 7 bases outside the gene matches. Here the CDR3 reads CASSQGGGGGNTIYF. CDR3 coding DNA: TGTGCCAGCAGCCAAGGAGGGGGCGGTGGAAACACCATATATTTT.

V usage is TRBV20-1 and J usage is TRBJ2-3; a weak D match, TRBD2 (6 bases). V was pared by 1 base and J by 6 bases, with 14 bases between. Per germline, CDR1 DFQATT and CDR2 SNEGSKA (reference sequence). The CDR3 covers 14 residues. CDR3 residues: CSARAGVPADTQYF. CDR3 DNA sequence: TGCAGTGCTAGAGCGGGAGTGCCCGCGGATACGCAGTATTTT.

This clonotype has just a few counts. The J gene is TRBJ2-7, the V gene TRBV7-2, with TRBD2 as a possible D gene (6 bases). Germline V gene data show CDR1 as SGHTA and CDR2 as FQGNSA. Deletions cut 10 bases from V and 3 bases from J, with 13 bases between. This CDR3 spans 12 amino acids. The CDR3 DNA reads as TGTGCCACCGGCCTAGCGAACTACGAGCAGTACTTC. It specifies CATGLANYEQYF.

In its sample, this clonotype was seen a few times. The gene calls are TRBV10-3 and TRBJ2-7; 9 bases fit TRBD1. Germline CDR1 reads ENHRY; CDR2 reads SYGVKD. The J segment lost 3 bases and the V segment lost 4 bases, leaving 1 base of the junction unmatched. CDR3 length equals 13 residues. In nucleotides, the CDR3 is TGTGCCATCAGTGCGGGACAGGGCTACGAGCAGTACTTC. Its protein product is CAISAGQGYEQYF.

The V call is TRBV12-3 or TRBV12-4, the J call TRBJ2-1, with TRBD2 matching over 10 bases. This CDR3 comprises 15 residues. V lost 5 bases, J lost 8 bases, and 9 bases stayed unmatched. The CDR3 DNA reads as TGTGCCAGCAGTCAGCGGGAGGGCCGTTACGATGAGCAGTTCTTC. Its translation is CASSQREGRYDEQFF.

This clonotype was counted between two and nine times. V and J are TRBV30 and TRBJ1-1; D remains ambiguous. Trimming left V 0 bases short and J 1 base short, with 9 bases between. Germline CDR1 reads GTSNPN; CDR2 reads SVGIG (reference sequence). CDR3 size: 14 residues. This chain's CDR3 is CAWSVWQSNTEAFF. The CDR3 nucleotides are TGTGCCTGGAGTGTATGGCAGTCGAACACTGAAGCTTTCTTT.

The chain uses TRBV4-1 and TRBJ1-4; tentatively, D is TRBD1 (5 bases). The CDR3 is 16 amino acids. Germline V lookup: CDR1 MGHRA, CDR2 YSYEKL. V shed 2 bases and J shed 8 bases, with 18 bases lying between them. The CDR3, as DNA: TGCGCCAGCAGCCAAAACCAGGGTACGGGTCAAGAAAAACTGTTTTTT. Translated, it gives CASSQNQGTGQEKLFF.

V gene TRBV25-1 combines with J gene TRBJ1-1; D possibly corresponds to TRBD1 (6 bases). Germline V lookup: CDR1 MGHDK, CDR2 SYGVNS. V was cut by 6 bases and J by 1 base, with 12 bases left in between. The CDR3 runs to 14 residues. DNA for the CDR3: TGTGCCAGCAGCTCGGGACATAGGAACACTGAAGCTTTCTTT. Its translation is CASSSGHRNTEAFF.

This clonotype was picked up a small number of times. V is TRBV6-2 or TRBV6-3 and J is TRBJ2-1; no clear D. V lost 5 bases and J 4 bases, leaving 12 bases between the germline ends. Germline V gene data show CDR1 as MNHEY and CDR2 as SVGEGT. The length of the CDR3 is 14 residues. The DNA of the CDR3 is TGTGCCAGCAGTCCCTTGACTTTGTACAATGAGCAGTTCTTC. As protein: CASSPLTLYNEQFF.

This clonotype occurred a few times. The rearrangement links TRBV19 to TRBJ2-2; TRBD1 matches at 8 bases. The V gene end was trimmed by 6 bases and the J gene end by 8 bases; junction bases not matched to a gene: 8. The germline gives CDR1 LNHDA, CDR2 SQIVND (reference sequence). This CDR3 has 14 amino acids. CDR3 amino acids: CASRLDRVTGELFF. The CDR3 DNA is TGTGCCAGTAGGCTGGACAGGGTTACTGGGGAGCTGTTTTTT.

V usage is TRBV10-3 and J usage is TRBJ2-4; possibly TRBD2 for D (6 bases). Between the trimmed V and J ends, which lost 3 bases and 7 bases, there was a span of 10 bases. Germline CDR1 is ENHRY and CDR2 is SYGVKD. The CDR3 sequence is 13 residues long. For the CDR3, the DNA is TGTGCCATCAGTGATTACCGGGAGAACATTCAGTACTTC. This gives the protein CAISDYRENIQYF.

The chain carries TRBV9 and TRBJ2-3; D perhaps matches TRBD1 (6 bases). CDR3 length: 17 residues. Germline values: CDR1 SGDLS, CDR2 YYNGEE. The V and J ends lost 0 bases and 1 base respectively, with 15 bases between them. The CDR3 DNA is TGTGCCAGCAGCGTAGATTTCAGGGGCCGGGGCACAGATACGCAGTATTTT. This translates into CASSVDFRGRGTDTQYF.

This clonotype was found a few times. The rearrangement joins TRBV4-3 to TRBJ1-2, with D possibly TRBD1 on 6 matching bases. The germline CDR1 and CDR2 sequences are LGHNA and YSLEER. The CDR3 spans 17 residues. V lost 0 bases and J lost 4, with 18 bases in between. CDR3 coding DNA: TGCGCCAGCAGCCAAGATCTACAGGGCTTATTCCTCTATGGCTACACCTTC. Translated, it gives CASSQDLQGLFLYGYTF.

The table lists this clonotype with a few counts. The chain has TRBV7-2 and TRBJ2-1; the D gene is possibly TRBD2 (5 bases). The V end was cut by 1 base, the J end by 5 bases, with 12 bases between. The CDR3 covers 15 residues. CDR1 and CDR2 (germline): SGHTA, FQGNSA. CDR3 in amino acids: CASSLETGRNNEQFF. As DNA, the CDR3 is TGTGCCAGCAGCTTAGAGACGGGAAGGAACAATGAGCAGTTCTTC. Drawing the rest from reference TRBV7-2 and TRBJ2-1, the complete variable domain is GAGVSQSPSNKVTEKGKDVELRCDPISGHTALYWYRQSLGQGLEFLIYFQGNSAPDKSGLPSDRFSAERTGGSVSTLTIQRTQQEDSAVYLCASSLETGRNNEQFFGPGTRLTVL.

In DNA, the CDR3 is TGTGCCAGCAGTTCCTGGACAGGAAACTTCTATGGCTACACCTTC. This codes for CASSSWTGNFYGYTF. The rearrangement links TRBV7-9 to TRBJ1-2; 7 nucleotides line up with TRBD1. The germline V gene encodes CDR1 SEHNR and CDR2 FQNEAQ (reference sequence). The V and J ends lost 6 bases and 4 bases, in that order; junction bases with no gene match: 11. The CDR3 runs to 15 residues. Drawing the rest from reference TRBV7-9 and TRBJ1-2, the complete variable domain is DTGVSQNPRHKITKRGQNVTFRCDPISEHNRLYWYRQTLGQGPEFLTYFQNEAQLEKSRLLSDRFSAERPKGSFSTLEIQRTEQGDSAMYLCASSSWTGNFYGYTFGSGTRLTVV.

About this clonotype: The junction departs from germline at one end; a sequencing error may be responsible. The chain couples TRBV28 to TRBJ2-4, with 10 bases identical to TRBD1. The germline V gene encodes CDR1 MDHEN and CDR2 SYDVKM. The CDR3 covers 16 residues. The DNA of the CDR3 is TGTGCCAGCGGTTTACTGGGACAGGGGCTTGGAAACATTCAGTACTTC. This encodes CASGLLGQGLGNIQYF.

The chain recombines TRBV6-6 with TRBJ2-1; tentative D call: TRBD2 (6 bases). V was trimmed by 2 bases and J by 5 bases, leaving 13 bases between them. Germline values: CDR1 MNHNY, CDR2 SVGAGI (reference sequence). The CDR3 runs 15 residues. The CDR3 DNA reads as TGTGCCAGCAGTTACCCGCCGGACTACGACAATGAGCAGTTCTTC. Its translation: CASSYPPDYDNEQFF.

This clonotype was observed a few times. This sequence joins TRBV5-6 and TRBJ2-1; TRBD2 agrees at 13 bases. Germline CDR1 and CDR2: SGHDT and YYEEEE. The CDR3 runs to 15 residues. V dropped 3 bases and J dropped 8; count of bases not matched to a gene: 5. As DNA, the CDR3 is TGTGCCAGCAGCTCAGGACTAGCGGGAGTCTATGAGCAGTTCTTC. Protein: CASSSGLAGVYEQFF.